This T cell receptor beta chain was captured by sequencing in a study of vaccination and CD4 T cells after COVID-19. Stated treatment: roughly 11-day PBMC culture with coronavirus spike peptide pools or control peptides (ViraFEST assay). V dropped 3 bases and J dropped 4 bases, with 15 bases sitting between them. This CDR3 contains 14 residues. The germline CDR1 and CDR2 sequences are DFQATT and SNEGSKA (reference sequence). Cultured CD4+ T cell DNA underwent sequencing with the Oncomine TCR Beta short-read assay. TCRdb analysed the PCR reads with MiXCR anew, one entry per CDR3 protein. The table records about 13,000 distinct CDR3 sequences, less than 65% of them present only once. Points on this clonotype: Antigen: not known.

Sequenced sample: CD4+ T cells from blood, cultured in vitro. The chain couples TRBV20-1 to TRBJ2-5; possible D gene TRBD1, 6 bases. This sequence was found in a human donor who had recovered from COVID-19. This chain's CDR3 is CSASWTRGGETQYF. As DNA, the CDR3 is TGCAGTGCTAGCTGGACAAGAGGGGGAGAGACCCAGTACTTC.